The 29 T cell receptor beta chains presented below share a single source sample, sequenced in a study of blood T cell repertoires in COVID-19. The table came from immunoSEQ multiplex PCR; TCRdb's copy has only in-frame clones and leaves some out. This table has fewer than 250,000 clones, about 85% appearing once. Sequenced material: peripheral blood. The receptors come from a man aged 35 to 55 with acute or convalescent COVID-19.

V is TRBV4-2 and J is TRBJ2-5, with TRBD1 identical over 7 bases. The germline CDR1 and CDR2 sequences are LGHNA and YNFKEQ. This CDR3 contains 16 residues. Trimming cost V 3 bases and J 5 bases; bases outside gene matches: 12. As DNA, the CDR3 is TGTGCCAGCAGCCAGGACCCTCAACAGGGGCAGGAGACCCAGTACTTC. Residues: CASSQDPQQGQETQYF.

This clone came up once. This chain connects TRBV28 to TRBJ1-2, with D perhaps matching TRBD1 (5 bases). V was pared by 4 bases and J by 3 bases, with 15 bases between. CDR1 MDHEN and CDR2 SYDVKM come from the germline V gene. The CDR3 runs 15 residues. The CDR3 DNA follows: TGTGCCAGCAGTTCGCCGGGGGGGAGGGACTATGGCTACACCTTC. Encoded protein: CASSSPGGRDYGYTF.

This clone was seen many times. The gene calls are TRBV9 and TRBJ2-3, with 10 nucleotides matching TRBD2. The CDR3 is 18 residues long. J was trimmed by 0 bases and V by 0 bases; bases with no gene match: 7. The germline V gene encodes CDR1 SGDLS and CDR2 YYNGEE. The chain's CDR3 is CASSVGAGGTVSTDTQYF. The CDR3 coding sequence is TGTGCCAGCAGCGTAGGAGCGGGAGGGACGGTAAGCACAGATACGCAGTATTTT.

V gene TRBV7-9 combines with J gene TRBJ1-6, with 10 bases that match TRBD1. J was trimmed by 11 bases and V by 2 bases; bases with no gene match: 9. CDR1 is SEHNR and CDR2 is FQNEAQ in the germline V gene (reference sequence). The CDR3 covers 16 residues. The CDR3 reads CASSLRGQGPSAPLHF. The DNA for the CDR3 is TGTGCCAGCAGCTTAAGGGGACAGGGGCCCTCTGCACCCCTCCACTTT. The entire variable domain, with the rest obtained from reference TRBV7-9 and TRBJ1-6, is as follows: DTGVSQNPRHKITKRGQNVTFRCDPISEHNRLYWYRQTLGQGPEFLTYFQNEAQLEKSRLLSDRFSAERPKGSFSTLEIQRTEQGDSAMYLCASSLRGQGPSAPLHFGNGTRLTVT.

CDR3 bases: TGTGCCACCAGTGACCCTAGAACTGGAAGAGAGACCCAGTACTTC. It encodes CATSDPRTGRETQYF. J is TRBJ2-5 and V is TRBV24-1; D remains unclear. CDR3 size: 15 residues. Trimming took 4 bases from V and 4 from J, leaving 15 bases between them. Germline assignment: CDR1 KGHDR and CDR2 SFDVKD.

V usage is TRBV7-9 and J usage is TRBJ2-3; 10 bases line up with TRBD1. Losses at the gene ends were 6 bases for V and 4 bases for J; bases not matched to a gene: 1. The CDR3 extends over 13 amino acids. The V gene's germline CDR1 is SEHNR and CDR2 FQNEAQ (reference sequence). The CDR3 protein is CASRGQGSDTQYF. CDR3 nucleotides: TGTGCCAGCAGGGGACAGGGGTCAGATACGCAGTATTTT.

This chain joins TRBV27 and TRBJ1-5, with 7 bases aligning to TRBD1. J gave up 4 bases and V 6 bases, and 9 bases lay outside the gene matches. Germline V gives CDR1 MNHEY, CDR2 SMNVEV (reference sequence). This CDR3 contains 15 residues. The CDR3 reads CASSLNRGQNQPQHF. CDR3 DNA sequence: TGTGCCAGCAGCCTTAACAGGGGTCAAAATCAGCCCCAGCATTTT.

The chain combines TRBV24-1 with TRBJ1-5; D is unclear. The length of the CDR3 is 14 residues. V was clipped by 3 bases and J by 8 bases, with 13 bases between them. Germline V gene data show CDR1 as KGHDR and CDR2 as SFDVKD. CDR3 protein: CATSDPDSWEPQHF. CDR3 in DNA: TGTGCCACCAGTGATCCCGACTCCTGGGAGCCCCAGCATTTT.

This chain uses TRBV11-2 with TRBJ2-7; D is perhaps TRBD1 (6 bases). CDR1 is SGHAT and CDR2 is FQNNGV in the germline V gene. The V gene lost 4 bases and the J gene lost 3 bases, with 13 bases spanning the gap. The CDR3 has 14 amino acids. The CDR3 spells CASSSSQGYYEQYF. DNA for the CDR3: TGTGCCAGCAGCTCCTCACAGGGATACTACGAGCAGTACTTC.

The rearrangement links TRBV30 to TRBJ2-5; D is unclear. V was pared by 3 bases and J by 5 bases, with 10 bases between. This CDR3 has 12 amino acids. The germline V gene has CDR1 GTSNPN and CDR2 SVGIG (reference sequence). Here the CDR3 reads CAWSLSRETQYF. The CDR3 DNA follows: TGTGCCTGGAGCCTTTCCAGGGAGACCCAGTACTTC.

This clone was seen just once. The chain recombines TRBV5-6 with TRBJ2-5, with 12 bases identical to TRBD1. The CDR3 is 16 residues long. The germline V gene has CDR1 SGHDT and CDR2 YYEEEE. The J segment lost 5 bases and the V segment lost 3 bases, leaving 8 bases of the junction unmatched. The CDR3 nucleotides are TGTGCCAGCAGCTCTCCGGGGACAGGGGGCGATGAGACCCAGTACTTC. Translation: CASSSPGTGGDETQYF.

The rearrangement joins TRBV19 to TRBJ2-2; 9 bases agree with TRBD2. The junction had 11 bases not matched to a gene; V was cut back by 6 bases and J by 6 bases. The CDR3 is 16 residues long. Germline V gene sequence: CDR1 LNHDA, CDR2 SQIVND (reference sequence). Here the CDR3 DNA reads TGTGCCAGTAGCGGGGTAGCGGGAGTGGAGCCCGGGGAGCTGTTTTTT. It encodes CASSGVAGVEPGELFF.

This sequence joins TRBV6-1 and TRBJ2-1; 8 bases are shared with TRBD1. CDR3 size: 15 residues. CDR1 and CDR2 (germline): MNHNS, SASEGT. The V segment lost 0 bases and the J segment 7 bases; nucleotides outside the gene matches: 5. The CDR3 protein is CASSEAGRGPNEQFF. The CDR3 DNA is TGTGCCAGCAGTGAAGCCGGCAGGGGGCCAAATGAGCAGTTCTTC.

The sample holds one count of this clone. The CDR3 DNA follows: TGTGCCAGCTCAGCGACAGGGGGCAATCAGCCCCAGCATTTT. It yields the protein CASSATGGNQPQHF. The rearrangement links TRBV18 to TRBJ1-5; TRBD1 agrees at 8 bases. Germline trimming cut 5 bases from V and 2 bases from J; bases unmatched to any gene: 2. Germline V gives CDR1 KGHSH, CDR2 LQKENI. The CDR3 extends over 14 amino acids.

The V gene is TRBV18, the J gene TRBJ2-5, with TRBD2 as a possible D gene (5 bases). This CDR3 has 15 amino acids. Germline CDR1 KGHSH, CDR2 LQKENI. V shed 1 base and J shed 1 base, with 10 bases lying between them. The CDR3 region is CASSPQEVFQETQYF. The CDR3 DNA is TGTGCCAGCTCACCACAGGAGGTTTTCCAAGAGACCCAGTACTTC.

This clone was detected only once. The chain carries TRBV18 and TRBJ1-6; 8 bases map to TRBD1. The CDR3 contains 15 residues. Germline loops: CDR1 KGHSH, CDR2 LQKENI. V lost 0 bases, J lost 8 bases, and 3 bases stayed unmatched. CDR3 sequence reads: CASSPPGTGDSPLHF. The CDR3 DNA reads TGTGCCAGCTCACCACCCGGGACAGGAGATTCACCCCTCCACTTT.

This clone occurred once. The chain employs TRBV5-8 and TRBJ2-2; 7 bases map to TRBD1. This CDR3 comprises 15 residues. Germline V gives CDR1 SGHTS, CDR2 YDEGEE. J gave up 1 base and V 4 bases, and 4 bases lay outside the gene matches. This CDR3 reads CASSDRARNTGELFF. For the CDR3, the DNA is TGTGCCAGCAGCGACAGGGCTAGGAACACCGGGGAGCTGTTTTTT.

The rearrangement joins TRBV10-3 to TRBJ2-2, with D possibly being TRBD2 (5 bases). The germline gives CDR1 ENHRY, CDR2 SYGVKD. Trimming shortened V by 2 bases and J by 4 bases, and 11 bases separated the two germline ends. This CDR3 is 15 amino acids long. Here the CDR3 reads CAISEIGAGTGELFF. CDR3 nucleotide sequence: TGTGCCATCAGTGAGATAGGCGCGGGCACCGGGGAGCTGTTTTTT.

Only a few counts were recorded for this clone. Other DNA sequences in the same sample also yield this CDR3. The chain combines TRBV5-1 with TRBJ2-1; D is possibly TRBD1 (6 bases). The CDR3 runs to 14 residues. Trimming cost V 0 bases and J 3 bases, with 7 bases left between them. In germline, CDR1 is SGHRS, CDR2 YFSETQ. Here the CDR3 DNA reads TGCGCCAGCAGCTTGGGGACAGTCTACAATGAGCAGTTCTTC. As protein: CASSLGTVYNEQFF. The full variable domain, rest sourced from reference TRBV5-1 and TRBJ2-1, is KAGVTQTPRYLIKTRGQQVTLSCSPISGHRSVSWYQQTPGQGLQFLFEYFSETQRNKGNFPGRFSGRQFSNSRSEMNVSTLELGDSALYLCASSLGTVYNEQFFGPGTRLTVL.

Written as DNA, the CDR3 is TGTGCCAGCTCACGCTCCCCAGGCTACGAGCAGTACTTC. This codes for CASSRSPGYEQYF. The chain is built from TRBV18 and TRBJ2-7; no clear D. Looked up from germline, CDR1 is KGHSH and CDR2 is LQKENI. Trimming took off 4 bases at V and 3 bases at J, with 10 bases between the two ends. The CDR3 totals 13 residues.

The V gene is TRBV6-5, the J gene TRBJ2-5, with 8 bases lining up with TRBD1. Trimming took 2 bases from V and 2 from J; bases not matched to a gene: 4. CDR3 length: 15 amino acids. Per the germline V gene, CDR1 is MNHEY and CDR2 is SVGAGI. CDR3 coding DNA: TGTGCCAGCAGTTACGAGGGACAGGCGCAAGAGACCCAGTACTTC. This encodes CASSYEGQAQETQYF.

As DNA, the CDR3 is TGTGCCAGTACCCCAGATAACTCTGGAAACACCATATATTTT. It translates to CASTPDNSGNTIYF. V gene TRBV19 combines with J gene TRBJ1-3, with no clear D. Germline CDR1 is LNHDA and CDR2 is SQIVND (reference sequence). The CDR3 has 14 residues. Trimming took 7 bases from V and 0 from J, leaving 10 bases between them.

This clone was seen more than once but under ten times. J is TRBJ2-3 and V is TRBV29-1; the D is unclear. The V end lost 7 bases, the J end lost 6 bases, and 17 bases lay between the germline ends. The CDR3 loop spans 13 amino acids. Germline values: CDR1 SQVTM, CDR2 ANQGSEA. The CDR3 DNA follows: TGCAGCGCAGAGTCAGACATCAGGGATACGCAGTATTTT. Translated, it gives CSAESDIRDTQYF.

This chain uses TRBV2 with TRBJ1-6, with 7 bases that match TRBD1. CDR1 and CDR2 from the germline V gene are SNHLY and FYNNEI. The CDR3 has 14 amino acids. The J segment lost 9 bases and the V segment lost 6 bases, leaving 8 bases of the junction unmatched. The CDR3 loop reads CASSAGTAASPLHF. In DNA, the CDR3 is TGTGCCAGCAGCGCCGGGACAGCCGCTTCACCCCTCCACTTT.

The chain joins TRBV18 to TRBJ1-4; 8 bases align to TRBD1. Germline CDR1 and CDR2: KGHSH and LQKENI. This CDR3 is 15 amino acids long. V lost 5 bases, J lost 7 bases, and 9 bases stayed unmatched. For the CDR3, the DNA is TGTGCCAGCTCATCCGGGGGCAGGGGGCGTGAAAAACTGTTTTTT. Translating it yields CASSSGGRGREKLFF.

The gene calls are TRBV5-1 and TRBJ2-6, with TRBD1 matching 10 bases. The V segment lost 4 bases and the J segment 2 bases; nucleotides outside the gene matches: 6. CDR3 length equals 17 residues. From germline, CDR1 is SGHRS and CDR2 YFSETQ. The CDR3 bases are TGCGCCAGCAGCACCGTGGGACAGGGGACTGGGGCCAACGTCCTGACTTTC. Translated, it gives CASSTVGQGTGANVLTF.

V is TRBV5-4 and J is TRBJ2-7, with 8 bases aligning to TRBD1. V shed 2 bases, J shed 4 bases, and the junction held 8 bases outside the gene matches. This CDR3 spans 15 amino acids. Germline CDR1 reads SGHNT; CDR2 reads YYREEE (reference sequence). The CDR3 reads CASSLPLGQAYEQYF. Here the CDR3 DNA reads TGTGCCAGCAGCTTACCATTGGGACAGGCTTACGAGCAGTACTTC.

The chain couples TRBV7-9 to TRBJ1-5; D is perhaps TRBD1 (5 bases). V shed 5 bases and J shed 6 bases, with 17 bases lying between them. Per the germline V gene, CDR1 is SEHNR and CDR2 is FQNEAQ (reference sequence). This CDR3 comprises 15 residues. The CDR3 DNA follows: TGTGCCAGCAGCCCAGCAGGGAGGGATGGTCAGCCCCAGCATTTT. It codes for CASSPAGRDGQPQHF. The full variable domain, in which reference TRBV7-9 and TRBJ1-5 provide the parts outside the CDR3, is DTGVSQNPRHKITKRGQNVTFRCDPISEHNRLYWYRQTLGQGPEFLTYFQNEAQLEKSRLLSDRFSAERPKGSFSTLEIQRTEQGDSAMYLCASSPAGRDGQPQHFGDGTRLSIL.

The chain uses TRBV2 and TRBJ1-1, with D perhaps TRBD1 (5 bases). V lost 7 bases and J lost 6, with 21 bases in between. This CDR3 spans 15 amino acids. Germline loops: CDR1 SNHLY, CDR2 FYNNEI. The CDR3 here is CASTYDVGGNAEAFF. The DNA of the CDR3 is TGTGCCAGCACCTATGACGTCGGGGGAAACGCTGAAGCTTTCTTT.